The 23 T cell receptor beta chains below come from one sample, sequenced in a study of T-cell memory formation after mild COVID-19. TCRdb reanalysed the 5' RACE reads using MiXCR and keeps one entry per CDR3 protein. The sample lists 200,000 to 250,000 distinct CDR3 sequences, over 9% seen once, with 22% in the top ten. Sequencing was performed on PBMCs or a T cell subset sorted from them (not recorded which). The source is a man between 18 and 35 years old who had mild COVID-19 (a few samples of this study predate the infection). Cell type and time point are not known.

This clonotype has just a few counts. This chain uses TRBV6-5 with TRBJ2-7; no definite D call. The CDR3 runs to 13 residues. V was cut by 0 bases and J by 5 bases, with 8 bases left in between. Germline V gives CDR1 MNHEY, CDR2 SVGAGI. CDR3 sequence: CASSYSGSHEQYF. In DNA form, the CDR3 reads TGTGCCAGCAGTTACTCTGGCAGCCACGAGCAGTACTTC.

The DNA of the CDR3 is TGCGCCAGCAGCATGACGGGGACCGGGGAGCTGTTTTTT. It codes for CASSMTGTGELFF. The V call is TRBV5-1, the J call TRBJ2-2, with D maybe TRBD2 (5 bases). This CDR3 region has 13 residues. Trimming removed 4 bases from V and 5 bases from J, with 9 bases in between. Per the germline V gene, CDR1 is SGHRS and CDR2 is YFSETQ. Filled out from reference TRBV5-1 and TRBJ2-2, the complete variable domain reads KAGVTQTPRYLIKTRGQQVTLSCSPISGHRSVSWYQQTPGQGLQFLFEYFSETQRNKGNFPGRFSGRQFSNSRSEMNVSTLELGDSALYLCASSMTGTGELFFGEGSRLTVL.

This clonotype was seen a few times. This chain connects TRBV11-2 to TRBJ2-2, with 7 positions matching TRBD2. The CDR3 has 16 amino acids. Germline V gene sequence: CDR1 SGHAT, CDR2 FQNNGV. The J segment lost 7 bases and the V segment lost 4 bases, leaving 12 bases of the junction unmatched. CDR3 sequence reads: CASSSPHGRANGELFF. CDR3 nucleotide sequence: TGTGCCAGCAGCTCACCCCATGGGAGGGCAAACGGGGAGCTGTTTTTT. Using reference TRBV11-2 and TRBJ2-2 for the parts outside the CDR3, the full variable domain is EAGVAQSPRYKIIEKRQSVAFWCNPISGHATLYWYQQILGQGPKLLIQFQNNGVVDDSQLPKDRFSAERLKGVDSTLKIQPAKLEDSAVYLCASSSPHGRANGELFFGEGSRLTVL.

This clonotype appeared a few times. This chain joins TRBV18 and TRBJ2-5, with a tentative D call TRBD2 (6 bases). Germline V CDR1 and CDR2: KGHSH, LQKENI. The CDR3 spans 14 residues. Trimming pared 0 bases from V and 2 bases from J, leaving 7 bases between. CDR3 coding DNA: TGTGCCAGCTCACCACCAAGCGGGCAAGAGACCCAGTACTTC. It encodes CASSPPSGQETQYF.

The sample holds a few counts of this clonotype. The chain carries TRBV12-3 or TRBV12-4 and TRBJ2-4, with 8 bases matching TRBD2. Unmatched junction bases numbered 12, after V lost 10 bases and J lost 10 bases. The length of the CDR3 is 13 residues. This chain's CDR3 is CATSGGGGLIQYF. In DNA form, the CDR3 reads TGTGCCACCTCCGGGGGGGGCGGATTGATTCAGTACTTC.

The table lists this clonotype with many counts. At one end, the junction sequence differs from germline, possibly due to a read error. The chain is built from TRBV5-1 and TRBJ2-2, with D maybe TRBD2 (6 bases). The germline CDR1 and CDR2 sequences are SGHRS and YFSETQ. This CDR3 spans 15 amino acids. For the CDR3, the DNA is TGTGCCAGCAGTCCCGGGACTTTGAACACCGGGGAGCTGTTTTTT. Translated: CASSPGTLNTGELFF.

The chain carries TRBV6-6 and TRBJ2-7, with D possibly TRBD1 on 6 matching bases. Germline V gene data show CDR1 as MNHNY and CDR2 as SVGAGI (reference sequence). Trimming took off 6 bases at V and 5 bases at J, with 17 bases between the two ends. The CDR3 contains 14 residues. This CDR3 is CASSENQGLDEQYF. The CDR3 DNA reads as TGTGCCAGCAGCGAGAATCAGGGGCTCGACGAGCAGTACTTC.

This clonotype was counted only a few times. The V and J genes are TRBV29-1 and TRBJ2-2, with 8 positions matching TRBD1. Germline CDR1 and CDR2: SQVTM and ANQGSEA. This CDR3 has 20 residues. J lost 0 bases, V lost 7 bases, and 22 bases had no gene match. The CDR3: CSAALLPGQGSITNTGELFF. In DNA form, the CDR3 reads TGCAGCGCCGCCCTCCTGCCAGGACAGGGCTCGATAACGAACACCGGGGAGCTGTTTTTT.

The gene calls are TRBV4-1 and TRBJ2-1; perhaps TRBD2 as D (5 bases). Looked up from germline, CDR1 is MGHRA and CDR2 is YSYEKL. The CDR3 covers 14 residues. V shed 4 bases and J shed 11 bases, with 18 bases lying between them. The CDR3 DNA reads TGCGCCAGCAGCCCCCCGTTGGGAGCCCAGAAGCAGTTCTTC. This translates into CASSPPLGAQKQFF.

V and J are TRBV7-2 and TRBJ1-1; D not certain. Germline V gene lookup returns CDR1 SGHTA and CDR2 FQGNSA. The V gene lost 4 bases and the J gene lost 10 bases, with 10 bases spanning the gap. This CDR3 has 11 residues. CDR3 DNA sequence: TGTGCCAGCAGCTCCCGGATGAGAGCTTTCTTT. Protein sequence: CASSSRMRAFF.

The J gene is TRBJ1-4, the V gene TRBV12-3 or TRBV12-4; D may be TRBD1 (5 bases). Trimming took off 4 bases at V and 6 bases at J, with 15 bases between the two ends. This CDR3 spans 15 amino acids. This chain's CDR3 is CASSYDRGGYEKLFF. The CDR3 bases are TGTGCCAGCAGTTACGATAGGGGCGGATATGAAAAACTGTTTTTT.

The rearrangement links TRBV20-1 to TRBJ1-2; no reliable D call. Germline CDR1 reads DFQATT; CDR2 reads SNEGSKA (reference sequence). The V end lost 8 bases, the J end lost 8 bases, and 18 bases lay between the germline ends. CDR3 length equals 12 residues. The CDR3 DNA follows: TGCAGTCCTCCTCAGGCGTCCTGGGGCTACACCTTC. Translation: CSPPQASWGYTF.

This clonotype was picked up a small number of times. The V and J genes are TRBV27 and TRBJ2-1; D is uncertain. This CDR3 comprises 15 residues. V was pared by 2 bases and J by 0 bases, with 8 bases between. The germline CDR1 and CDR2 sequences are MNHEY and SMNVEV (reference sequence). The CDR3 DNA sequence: TGTGCCAGCAGTTTAGCAGACCTCTCCTACAATGAGCAGTTCTTC. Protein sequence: CASSLADLSYNEQFF.

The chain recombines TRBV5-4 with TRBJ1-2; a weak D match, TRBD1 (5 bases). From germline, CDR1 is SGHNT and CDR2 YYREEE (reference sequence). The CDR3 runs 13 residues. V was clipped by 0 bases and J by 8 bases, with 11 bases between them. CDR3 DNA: TGTGCCAGCAGCTTGGGGACAAAGGAGGGCTACACCTTC. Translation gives CASSLGTKEGYTF.

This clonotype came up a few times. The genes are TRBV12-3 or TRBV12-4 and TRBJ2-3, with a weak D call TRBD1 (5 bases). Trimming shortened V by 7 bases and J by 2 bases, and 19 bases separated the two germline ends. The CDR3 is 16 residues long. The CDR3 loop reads CASKDRFRGYTDTQYF. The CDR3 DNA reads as TGTGCCAGCAAAGACAGATTCCGTGGTTACACAGATACGCAGTATTTT.

For the CDR3, the DNA is TGCGCCAGCAGTCACAGGACCCTCGACCCACCCGGGGAGCTGTTTTTT. Amino acids: CASSHRTLDPPGELFF. This chain joins TRBV23-1 and TRBJ2-2, with D uncertain. TRBV23-1 is designated an ORF whose function remains uncertain. This CDR3 spans 16 amino acids. V was shortened by 3 bases and J by 6 bases, with 17 bases between the two germline ends.

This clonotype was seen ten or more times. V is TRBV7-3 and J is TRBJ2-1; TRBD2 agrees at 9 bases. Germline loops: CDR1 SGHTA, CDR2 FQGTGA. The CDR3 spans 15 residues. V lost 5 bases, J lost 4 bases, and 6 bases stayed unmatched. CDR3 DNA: TGTGCCAGCAGCAGGAGCGGGGGGCTTTACAATGAGCAGTTCTTC. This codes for CASSRSGGLYNEQFF.

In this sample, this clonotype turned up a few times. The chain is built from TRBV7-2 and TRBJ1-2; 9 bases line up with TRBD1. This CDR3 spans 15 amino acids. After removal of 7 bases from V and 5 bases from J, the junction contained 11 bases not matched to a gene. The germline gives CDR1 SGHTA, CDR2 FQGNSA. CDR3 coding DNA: TGTGCCAGCACCTACTCGGGACAGGGTATTTATGGCTACACCTTC. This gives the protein CASTYSGQGIYGYTF.

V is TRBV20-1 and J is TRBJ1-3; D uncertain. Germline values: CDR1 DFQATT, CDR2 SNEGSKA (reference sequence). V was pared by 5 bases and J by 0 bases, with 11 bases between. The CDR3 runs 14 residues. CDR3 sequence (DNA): TGCAGTGCTCCGGACCAGTTCTCTGGAAACACCATATATTTT. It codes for CSAPDQFSGNTIYF.

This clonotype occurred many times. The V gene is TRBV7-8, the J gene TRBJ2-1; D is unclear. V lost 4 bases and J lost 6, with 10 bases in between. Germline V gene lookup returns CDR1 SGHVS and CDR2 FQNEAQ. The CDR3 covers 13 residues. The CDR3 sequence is CASSSMNSNEQFF. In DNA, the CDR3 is TGTGCCAGCAGCTCCATGAACAGCAATGAGCAGTTCTTC.

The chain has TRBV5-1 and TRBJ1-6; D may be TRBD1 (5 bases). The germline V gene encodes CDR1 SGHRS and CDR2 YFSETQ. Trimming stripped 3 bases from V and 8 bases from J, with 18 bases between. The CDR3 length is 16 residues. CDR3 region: CASSWSRGAVDSPLHF. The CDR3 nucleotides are TGCGCCAGCAGCTGGAGCAGAGGGGCCGTGGATTCACCCCTCCACTTT.

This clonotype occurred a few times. CDR3 loop: CASSFKTSGPQFF. CDR3 in DNA: TGTGCCAGCAGCTTCAAGACTAGCGGGCCACAGTTCTTC. This sequence joins TRBV7-3 and TRBJ2-1; 10 bases agree with TRBD2. V lost 3 bases and J lost 13; bases outside the gene matches: 6. Germline loops: CDR1 SGHTA, CDR2 FQGTGA. The CDR3 contains 13 residues.

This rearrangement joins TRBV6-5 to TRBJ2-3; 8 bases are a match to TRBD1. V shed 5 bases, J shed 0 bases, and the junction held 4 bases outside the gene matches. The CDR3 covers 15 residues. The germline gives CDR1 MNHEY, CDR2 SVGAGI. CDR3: CASSVTGVSTDTQYF. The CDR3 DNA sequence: TGTGCCAGCAGTGTGACAGGGGTTAGCACAGATACGCAGTATTTT.